The 31 T cell receptor beta chains given below trace back to one sample, sequenced in a study of beta chain features in type 1 diabetes. All of the isolated RNA was reverse transcribed, so expressed TCRB transcripts were sequenced. The repertoire was sequenced with immunoSEQ multiplex PCR; TCRdb's copy has only in-frame clones and lacks some. The sample holds 300,000 to 350,000 clones; roughly 15% are singletons and the top ten take approximately 7%. Source material: central memory CD4+ T cells from blood. The receptors come from a man aged 25-45 years in good health.

This clone has only a few counts. V gene TRBV4-3 combines with J gene TRBJ1-6, with D possibly matching TRBD1 (6 bases). V lost 0 bases and J 1 base, leaving 16 bases between the germline ends. Germline CDR1 and CDR2: LGHNA and YSLEER. The CDR3 extends over 19 amino acids. The CDR3 protein is CASSQEARPGASYNSPLHF. The CDR3 DNA is TGCGCCAGCAGCCAAGAAGCTCGGCCGGGGGCGTCCTATAATTCACCCCTCCACTTT.

The rearrangement uses TRBV5-1 and TRBJ2-5; 7 bases match TRBD1. J gave up 3 bases and V 0 bases, and 2 bases lay outside the gene matches. This CDR3 is 14 amino acids long. CDR1 and CDR2 (germline): SGHRS, YFSETQ. CDR3 sequence (DNA): TGCGCCAGCAGCTTGGGAGGGGGCAAAGAGACCCAGTACTTC. It translates to CASSLGGGKETQYF. The complete variable domain, with remaining parts taken from reference TRBV5-1 and TRBJ2-5, reads KAGVTQTPRYLIKTRGQQVTLSCSPISGHRSVSWYQQTPGQGLQFLFEYFSETQRNKGNFPGRFSGRQFSNSRSEMNVSTLELGDSALYLCASSLGGGKETQYFGPGTRLLVL.

J is TRBJ1-2 and V is TRBV11-3; no clear D. Looked up from germline, CDR1 is SGHNT and CDR2 is YENEEA. CDR3 length: 13 amino acids. Trimming cost V 1 base and J 2 bases, with 5 bases left between them. CDR3 in DNA: TGTGCCAGCAGCTTAGGCAACAACTATGGCTACACCTTC. It translates to CASSLGNNYGYTF.

The chain has TRBV6-5 and TRBJ1-2, with unresolved D. V shed 4 bases and J shed 0 bases, with 12 bases lying between them. This CDR3 has 15 residues. Germline CDR1 reads MNHEY; CDR2 reads SVGAGI. The CDR3 protein is CASSFPGIANYGYTF. The CDR3 nucleotides are TGTGCCAGCAGTTTTCCCGGGATAGCTAACTATGGCTACACCTTC.

This clone showed up many times. This chain connects TRBV7-8 to TRBJ2-7; TRBD1 might be the D (5 bases). The germline V gene has CDR1 SGHVS and CDR2 FQNEAQ. CDR3 size: 14 residues. Trimming stripped 1 base from V and 8 bases from J, with 15 bases between. DNA of the CDR3: TGTGCCAGCAGCTTAGATTCTGCAGGGTATAAGCAGTACGTC. Encoded protein: CASSLDSAGYKQYV.

The CDR3: CASSLRNTYEQYV. The CDR3 nucleotides are TGTGCCAGCAGCTTGAGGAACACCTACGAGCAGTACGTC. The chain has TRBV11-3 and TRBJ2-7; D gene unclear. The germline V gene encodes CDR1 SGHNT and CDR2 YENEEA. V was clipped by 3 bases and J by 2 bases, with 8 bases between them. The CDR3 sequence is 13 residues long.

Notes on this clone: The identical CDR3 is also encoded by other nucleotide sequences in the sample. The V and J genes are TRBV30 and TRBJ2-1, with D unresolved. Per germline, CDR1 GTSNPN and CDR2 SVGIG (reference sequence). V was clipped by 3 bases and J by 2 bases, with 2 bases between them. This CDR3 contains 11 residues. DNA of the CDR3: TGTGCCTGGAGAGCCTACAATGAGCAGTTCTTC. It translates to CAWRAYNEQFF.

DNA for the CDR3: TGTGCCAGCAGCTTAAGTGACGGTCTCCTCCACTTT. Amino acid sequence: CASSLSDGLLHF. The chain employs TRBV5-8 and TRBJ1-6; D ambiguous. V gave up 2 bases and J gave up 15 bases, with 12 bases separating them. Germline V gene sequence: CDR1 SGHTS, CDR2 YDEGEE. CDR3 length: 12 residues.

In the case of this clone: An end of the junction differs from the germline gene, which may be a read error. The rearrangement uses TRBV7-7 and TRBJ2-5, with D perhaps matching TRBD2 (5 bases). Germline-derived CDR1 and CDR2 are SSHAT and FNYEAQ (reference sequence). This CDR3 has 13 amino acids. The CDR3 region has the DNA TGTGCTAGCAGCCCGGGGTCGGAGGAGACCCAGTACTTC. Its translation: CASSPGSEETQYF. Filled out from reference TRBV7-7 and TRBJ2-5, the complete variable domain reads GAGVSQSPRYKVTKRGQDVTLRCDPISSHATLYWYQQALGQGPEFLTYFNYEAQPDKSGLPSDRFSAERPEGSISTLTIQRTEQRDSAMYRCASSPGSEETQYFGPGTRLLVL.

The chain recombines TRBV4-1 with TRBJ2-7; D might be TRBD2 (6 bases). This CDR3 spans 17 amino acids. Per the germline V gene, CDR1 is MGHRA and CDR2 is YSYEKL. Trimming took off 0 bases at V and 3 bases at J, with 18 bases between the two ends. CDR3 region: CASSQDGPLAGIYEQYF. The CDR3 DNA follows: TGCGCCAGCAGCCAAGACGGCCCTTTGGCGGGGATCTACGAGCAGTACTTC.

The chain couples TRBV7-6 to TRBJ2-2; D may be TRBD1 (6 bases). This CDR3 is 18 amino acids long. Germline CDR1 and CDR2: SGHVS and FNYEAQ. V lost 4 bases and J lost 1, with 19 bases in between. The CDR3 nucleotides are TGTGCCAGCAGCTCCTTGGGGGCCCCAGAGGGGAACACCGGGGAGCTGTTTTTT. This translates into CASSSLGAPEGNTGELFF. The whole variable domain, remainder taken from reference TRBV7-6 and TRBJ2-2, is GAGVSQSPRYKVTKRGQDVALRCDPISGHVSLYWYRQALGQGPEFLTYFNYEAQQDKSGLPNDRFSAERPEGSISTLTIQRTEQRDSAMYRCASSSLGAPEGNTGELFFGEGSRLTVL.

CDR3 coding DNA: TGCGCCAGCAGCCAAGATTCGGCAGTTGGCTACACCTTC. This translates into CASSQDSAVGYTF. J is TRBJ1-2 and V is TRBV4-3; D remains ambiguous. Germline-derived CDR1 and CDR2 are LGHNA and YSLEER. The CDR3 spans 13 residues. Between the trimmed V and J ends, which lost 0 bases and 7 bases, there was a span of 9 bases.

The V gene is TRBV4-2, the J gene TRBJ1-4; a weak D match, TRBD1 (5 bases). V was shortened by 3 bases and J by 12 bases, with 14 bases between the two germline ends. CDR3 length: 13 amino acids. CDR1 LGHNA and CDR2 YNFKEQ come from the germline V gene. The CDR3 region is CASSHVEQVELFF. In nucleotides, the CDR3 is TGTGCCAGCAGCCATGTAGAACAGGTGGAACTGTTTTTT.

At least ten counts were recorded for this clone. One junction end disagrees with the germline gene, perhaps due to a read error. V gene TRBV13 combines with J gene TRBJ1-2, with D possibly TRBD1 on 5 matching bases. The germline V gene encodes CDR1 PRHDT and CDR2 FYEKMQ (reference sequence). The CDR3 spans 13 residues. In DNA, the CDR3 is TGTGCCAGCAGCGTAGGGACCTCCTATGGCTACACCTTC. Amino acid sequence: CASSVGTSYGYTF.

This chain links TRBV18 with TRBJ1-5; tentative D call: TRBD1 (5 bases). The CDR3 is 15 residues long. From germline, CDR1 is KGHSH and CDR2 LQKENI. Trimming cost V 4 bases and J 2 bases, with 12 bases left between them. The CDR3 bases are TGTGCCAGCTCACGGGGGAGTGCTGGCAATCAGCCCCAGCATTTT. This gives the protein CASSRGSAGNQPQHF.

The J gene is TRBJ2-2, the V gene TRBV7-2; maybe TRBD1 (6 bases). V shed 5 bases and J shed 7 bases, with 11 bases lying between them. The length of the CDR3 is 13 residues. Germline CDR1 is SGHTA and CDR2 is FQGNSA. The CDR3 nucleotides read TGTGCCAGCAGCGACGCCAGGGGCGGGGAGCTGTTTTTT. Residues: CASSDARGGELFF.

This clone has a handful of counts. The chain uses TRBV4-3 and TRBJ1-2, with 8 bases lining up with TRBD1. There are 16 residues in the CDR3. Unmatched junction bases numbered 6, after V lost 0 bases and J lost 3 bases. From germline, CDR1 is LGHNA and CDR2 YSLEER. The DNA of the CDR3 is TGCGCCAGCAGCCAAGAGGGCCAGGGGGCTGACTATGGCTACACCTTC. It codes for CASSQEGQGADYGYTF.

The rearrangement uses TRBV15 and TRBJ2-7; no clear D. V was trimmed by 0 bases and J by 6 bases, leaving 6 bases between them. The CDR3 extends over 12 amino acids. Germline V gene data show CDR1 as LNHNV and CDR2 as YYDKDF (reference sequence). The DNA of the CDR3 is TGTGCCACCAGCAGAGATTTTGGCGAGCAGTACTTC. Translation gives CATSRDFGEQYF.

Only a few counts were recorded for this clone. The V and J genes are TRBV19 and TRBJ2-7, with 7 bases identical to TRBD1. CDR1 is LNHDA, CDR2 SQIVND, per germline (reference sequence). The J segment lost 2 bases and the V segment lost 7 bases, leaving 8 bases of the junction unmatched. The CDR3 is made up of 14 amino acids. The DNA for the CDR3 is TGTGCCAGTAAGAGTTCAGGACAGGCCTACGAGCAGTACTTC. Its protein is CASKSSGQAYEQYF. The complete variable domain, with remaining parts taken from reference TRBV19 and TRBJ2-7, reads DGGITQSPKYLFRKEGQNVTLSCEQNLNHDAMYWYRQDPGQGLRLIYYSQIVNDFQKGDIAEGYSVSREKKESFPLTVTSAQKNPTAFYLCASKSSGQAYEQYFGPGTRLTVT.

The chain employs TRBV5-4 and TRBJ2-1, with TRBD1 matching over 7 bases. CDR1 is SGHNT, CDR2 YYREEE, per germline (reference sequence). With 10 bases clipped from V and 7 bases from J, the junction kept 8 bases outside the gene matches. CDR3 length: 12 residues. The CDR3 loop reads CAARQGENEQFF. The CDR3 DNA follows: TGTGCCGCGCGACAGGGAGAGAATGAGCAGTTCTTC.

The table lists this clone with a few counts. This chain connects TRBV9 to TRBJ2-5; TRBD2 matches at 10 bases. This CDR3 is built from 16 residues. From germline, CDR1 is SGDLS and CDR2 YYNGEE. V lost 0 bases and J lost 4; bases outside the gene matches: 6. DNA of the CDR3: TGTGCCAGCAGCGTAGCGGCTAGCGGGGGTGGAGAGACCCAGTACTTC. Amino acid sequence: CASSVAASGGGETQYF.

The CDR3 DNA follows: TGTGCCAGCAGCCTTAACTATGGGGCCAACGTCCTGACTTTC. This sequence encodes CASSLNYGANVLTF. The genes are TRBV11-2 and TRBJ2-6, with D uncertain. CDR3 length: 14 residues. Germline V lookup: CDR1 SGHAT, CDR2 FQNNGV. Trimming cost V 5 bases and J 3 bases, with 8 bases left between them.

The chain couples TRBV21-1 to TRBJ2-6; the DNA was not compared with TRBD1, the D call given in the table. TRBV21-1 is described as a pseudogene. The CDR3 totals 18 residues. Here the CDR3 DNA reads TGTGCCAGCAGCGTAGGCGGGACAGGGGACTCTGGGGCCAACGTCCTGACTTTC. It is translated as CASSVGGTGDSGANVLTF.

This clone was found a few times. The gene calls are TRBV7-9 and TRBJ2-2; D is unresolved. V lost 4 bases and J 4 bases, leaving 10 bases between the germline ends. Germline V gene lookup returns CDR1 SEHNR and CDR2 FQNEAQ (reference sequence). The CDR3 runs 14 residues. The CDR3 nucleotides read TGTGCCAGCAGCTGGGTCGGTGGCACCGGGGAGCTGTTTTTT. Its translation: CASSWVGGTGELFF.

As regards this clone: A much larger clone lies one base from this, so it may be a read error. This chain joins TRBV9 and TRBJ2-5; tentatively, D is TRBD1 or TRBD2 (6 bases each). There are 16 residues in the CDR3. V dropped 3 bases and J dropped 4 bases, with 19 bases sitting between them. Germline values: CDR1 SGDLS, CDR2 YYNGEE. The CDR3 region has the DNA TGTGCCAGCAGCGCGGACCCTAGCGAGGGGGGAGAGACCCAGTACTTC. It specifies CASSADPSEGGETQYF.

This chain uses TRBV30 with TRBJ1-4, with D uncertain. Germline V gene lookup returns CDR1 GTSNPN and CDR2 SVGIG (reference sequence). CDR3 length equals 15 residues. The germline V and J ends were trimmed by 3 bases and 5 bases, with 16 bases remaining between them. In nucleotides, the CDR3 is TGTGCCTGGAGGGCGAGCGTGCCTCTGAATGAAAAACTGTTTTTT. This encodes CAWRASVPLNEKLFF.

This chain joins TRBV29-1 and TRBJ2-3; D may be TRBD2 (5 bases). V lost 8 bases, J lost 1 base, and 13 bases lay in between. This CDR3 comprises 13 residues. Germline V gene lookup returns CDR1 SQVTM and CDR2 ANQGSEA. CDR3 sequence reads: CSHTSKGTDTQYF. CDR3 DNA sequence: TGCAGCCACACTAGTAAGGGCACAGATACGCAGTATTTT.

Of note for this clone: A read error may produce the germline difference seen at one junction end. The chain carries TRBV7-2 and TRBJ2-3; tentatively, D is TRBD1 (6 bases). Germline CDR1 is SGHTA and CDR2 is FQGNSA. The CDR3 has 15 amino acids. CDR3 nucleotide sequence: TGTGCCAGCAGCCTAGCTCAGGGGAGCACAGATACGCAGTATTTT. It translates to CASSLAQGSTDTQYF. The full variable domain, in which reference TRBV7-2 and TRBJ2-3 provide the parts outside the CDR3, is GAGVSQSPSNKVTEKGKDVELRCDPISGHTALYWYRQSLGQGLEFLIYFQGNSAPDKSGLPSDRFSAERTGGSVSTLTIQRTQQEDSAVYLCASSLAQGSTDTQYFGPGTRLTVL.

The table lists this clone with a few counts. Here the CDR3 DNA reads TGTGCCTGGAGTTCACAGGACGGGGAAGAGACCCAGTACTTC. Its translation is CAWSSQDGEETQYF. V gene TRBV30 combines with J gene TRBJ2-5; D is tentatively TRBD1 or TRBD2 (5 bases each). The V and J ends lost 2 bases and 3 bases respectively, with 13 bases between them. CDR3 length: 14 amino acids. Germline lookup yields CDR1 GTSNPN and CDR2 SVGIG (reference sequence).

In this sample, this clone turned up a few times. The V gene is TRBV6-1, the J gene TRBJ2-3; TRBD1 matches 8 bases. Germline V gives CDR1 MNHNS, CDR2 SASEGT. The J segment lost 6 bases and the V segment lost 6 bases, leaving 11 bases of the junction unmatched. This CDR3 is 15 amino acids long. In DNA, the CDR3 is TGTGCCAGCAGCAAGGCCGGGACAGGCGGGGATACGCAGTATTTT. It translates to CASSKAGTGGDTQYF.

There are a few counts of this clone. CDR3 loop: CAWSVSSLAGELFF. The DNA for the CDR3 is TGTGCCTGGAGTGTATCTAGTCTCGCCGGGGAGCTGTTTTTT. V gene TRBV30 combines with J gene TRBJ2-2; no clear D gene. This CDR3 region has 14 residues. Looked up from germline, CDR1 is GTSNPN and CDR2 is SVGIG (reference sequence). The ends were cut back, 0 bases at V and 6 bases at J, with 11 bases in the middle.